The sequence of this T cell receptor (beta chain) was determined in a study of cytomegalovirus exposure and HLA in healthy donors. CDR3 length equals 16 residues. V lost 5 bases, J lost 2 bases, and 11 bases stayed unmatched. CDR1 SGHDT and CDR2 YYEEEE come from the germline V gene. PCR employed 60 Vbeta and 13 Jbeta primers. Using immunoSEQ multiplex PCR, the repertoire was profiled, and TCRdb retains in-frame clones only, with some absent. The sample has under 250,000 clones; about three quarters are singletons. The sequence derives from a male donor in good health and CMV-seronegative. The chain carries TRBV5-6 and TRBJ2-7; 9 bases fit TRBD1. The sequencing input was PBMCs. This chain's CDR3 is CASSSIGQGPTYEQYF. DNA of the CDR3: TGTGCCAGCAGTTCTATTGGACAGGGGCCGACCTACGAGCAGTACTTC. Full variable domain (remainder filled in from reference TRBV5-6 and TRBJ2-7): DAGVTQSPTHLIKTRGQQVTLRCSPKSGHDTVSWYQQALGQGPQFIFQYYEEEERQRGNFPDRFSGHQFPNYSSELNVNALLLGDSALYLCASSSIGQGPTYEQYFGPGTRLTVT.